This TCR beta chain is from a study of T cells in Graves' hyperthyroidism and ophthalmopathy. General study findings and limits: The model's output predicted ophthalmopathy at a median of about 6.5 months prior to onset. Classification by a 13 V-J model distinguished ophthalmopathy from stable hyperthyroidism.

This clonotype was observed many times. Its antigen remains unknown. The junction departs from the called germline gene at one end, perhaps through a read error. Regions amplified from RNA transcripts were the TCR beta CDR3 regions. HTBI primers drove first-round RT-PCR of the TCR CDR3. Each CDR3 protein gets one entry after TCRdb re-called the multiplex PCR reads with MiXCR. Among about 520,000 distinct CDR3 sequences listed, approximately 24% were seen once. The CDR3 length is 15 residues. The germline gives CDR1 MNHEY, CDR2 SVGEGT. V usage is TRBV6-2 or TRBV6-3 and J usage is TRBJ1-1; the D is unclear. This receptor was obtained from a woman aged 30 to 39 with Graves' ophthalmopathy. The sequenced sample consisted of blood. For the CDR3, the DNA is TGTGCCAGCAGTTACTCGCTAGGGAGGAAAACTGAAGCTTCCTTT. As protein: CASSYSLGRKTEASF.